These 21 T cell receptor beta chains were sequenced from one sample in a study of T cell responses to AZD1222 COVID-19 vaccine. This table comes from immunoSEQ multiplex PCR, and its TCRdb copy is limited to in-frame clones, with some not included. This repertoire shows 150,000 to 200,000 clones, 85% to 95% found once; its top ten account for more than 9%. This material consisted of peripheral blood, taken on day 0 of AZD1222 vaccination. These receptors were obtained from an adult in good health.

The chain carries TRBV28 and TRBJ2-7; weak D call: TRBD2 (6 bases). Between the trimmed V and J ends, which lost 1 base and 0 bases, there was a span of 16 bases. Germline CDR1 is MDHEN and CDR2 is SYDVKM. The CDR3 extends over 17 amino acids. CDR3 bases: TGTGCCAGCAGTTTATCAGCCCTTAGCGGTACCTCCTACGAGCAGTACTTC. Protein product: CASSLSALSGTSYEQYF.

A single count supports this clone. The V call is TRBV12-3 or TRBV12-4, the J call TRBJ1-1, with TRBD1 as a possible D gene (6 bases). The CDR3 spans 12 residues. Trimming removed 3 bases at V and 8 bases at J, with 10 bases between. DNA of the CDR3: TGTGCCAGCAGTTTCGGGACACCCGAAGCTTTCTTT. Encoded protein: CASSFGTPEAFF.

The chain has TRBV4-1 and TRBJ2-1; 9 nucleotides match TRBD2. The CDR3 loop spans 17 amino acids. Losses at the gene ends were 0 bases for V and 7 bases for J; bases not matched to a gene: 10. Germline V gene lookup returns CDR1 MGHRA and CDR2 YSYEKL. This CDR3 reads CASSQDPQRGDLNEQFF. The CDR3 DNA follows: TGCGCCAGCAGCCAAGACCCCCAGCGGGGGGATCTTAATGAGCAGTTCTTC.

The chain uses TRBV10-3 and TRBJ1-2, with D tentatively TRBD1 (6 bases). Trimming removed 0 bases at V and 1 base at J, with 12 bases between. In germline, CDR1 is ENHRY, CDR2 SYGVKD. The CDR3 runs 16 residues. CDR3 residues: CAISESGGQGNYGYTF. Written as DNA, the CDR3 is TGTGCCATCAGTGAGTCAGGGGGGCAGGGTAACTATGGCTACACCTTC.

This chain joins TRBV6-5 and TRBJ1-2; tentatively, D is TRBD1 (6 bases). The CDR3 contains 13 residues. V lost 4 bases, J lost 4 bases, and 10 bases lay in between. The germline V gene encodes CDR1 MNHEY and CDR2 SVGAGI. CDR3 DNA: TGTGCCAGCAGTTCGGACAGATTCTATGGCTACACCTTC. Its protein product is CASSSDRFYGYTF.

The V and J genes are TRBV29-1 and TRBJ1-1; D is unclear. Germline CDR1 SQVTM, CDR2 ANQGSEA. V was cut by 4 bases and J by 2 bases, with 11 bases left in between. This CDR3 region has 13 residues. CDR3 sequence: CSVASGFNTEAFF. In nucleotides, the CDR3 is TGCAGCGTTGCCTCGGGGTTTAACACTGAAGCTTTCTTT.

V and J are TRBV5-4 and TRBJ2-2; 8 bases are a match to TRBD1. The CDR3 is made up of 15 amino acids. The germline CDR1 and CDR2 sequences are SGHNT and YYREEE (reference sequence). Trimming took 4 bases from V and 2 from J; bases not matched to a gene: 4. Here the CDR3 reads CASSPGQANTGELFF. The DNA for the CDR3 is TGTGCCAGCAGCCCGGGACAGGCCAACACCGGGGAGCTGTTTTTT.

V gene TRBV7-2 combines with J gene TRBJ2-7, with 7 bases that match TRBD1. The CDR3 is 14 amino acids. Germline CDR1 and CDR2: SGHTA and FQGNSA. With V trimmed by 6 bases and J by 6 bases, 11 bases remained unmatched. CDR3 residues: CASRPVQGFIEQYF. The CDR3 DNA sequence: TGTGCCAGCAGGCCGGTACAGGGGTTCATCGAGCAGTACTTC.

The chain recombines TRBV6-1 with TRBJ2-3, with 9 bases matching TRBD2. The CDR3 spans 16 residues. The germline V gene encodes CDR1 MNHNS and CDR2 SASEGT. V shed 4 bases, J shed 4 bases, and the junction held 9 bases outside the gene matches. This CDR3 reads CASSVEGGRASDTQYF. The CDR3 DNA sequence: TGTGCCAGCAGTGTCGAGGGCGGGAGGGCCTCAGATACGCAGTATTTT.

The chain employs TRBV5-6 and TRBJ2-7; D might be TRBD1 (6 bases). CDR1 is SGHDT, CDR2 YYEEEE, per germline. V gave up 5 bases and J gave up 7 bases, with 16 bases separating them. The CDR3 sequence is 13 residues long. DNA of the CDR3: TGTGCCAGCAGGTACAGGGACCCGGGGGAGCAGTACTTC. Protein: CASRYRDPGEQYF.

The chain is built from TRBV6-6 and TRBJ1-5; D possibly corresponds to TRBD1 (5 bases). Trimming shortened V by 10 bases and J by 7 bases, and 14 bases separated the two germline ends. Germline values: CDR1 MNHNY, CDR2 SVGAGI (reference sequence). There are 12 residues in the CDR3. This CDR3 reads CATWPGEQPQHF. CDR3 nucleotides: TGTGCCACCTGGCCGGGGGAACAGCCCCAGCATTTT.

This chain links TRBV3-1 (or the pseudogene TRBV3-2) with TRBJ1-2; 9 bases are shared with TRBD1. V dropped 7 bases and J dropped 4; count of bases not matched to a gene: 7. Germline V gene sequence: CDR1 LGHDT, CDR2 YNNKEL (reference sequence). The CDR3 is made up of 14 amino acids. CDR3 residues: CASNKGDRVYGYTF. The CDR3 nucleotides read TGTGCCAGCAACAAGGGGGACAGGGTCTATGGCTACACCTTC.

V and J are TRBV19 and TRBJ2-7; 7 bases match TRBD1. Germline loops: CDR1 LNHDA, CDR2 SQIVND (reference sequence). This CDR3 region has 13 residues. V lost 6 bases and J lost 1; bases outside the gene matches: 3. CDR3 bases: TGTGCCAGTAGGCCGGGACAGTCCTACGAGCAGTACTTC. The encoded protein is CASRPGQSYEQYF.

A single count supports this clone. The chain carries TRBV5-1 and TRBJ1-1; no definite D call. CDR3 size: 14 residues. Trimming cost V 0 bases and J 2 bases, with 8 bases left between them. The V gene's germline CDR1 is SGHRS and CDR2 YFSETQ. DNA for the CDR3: TGCGCCAGCAGCTTGGCAGGAGCAAACACTGAAGCTTTCTTT. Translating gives CASSLAGANTEAFF.

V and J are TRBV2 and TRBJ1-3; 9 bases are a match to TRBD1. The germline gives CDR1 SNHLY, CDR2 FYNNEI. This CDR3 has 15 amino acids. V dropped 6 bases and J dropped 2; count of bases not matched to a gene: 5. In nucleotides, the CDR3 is TGTGCCAGCAGCGTTGACAGGGGGGCTGGAAACACCATATATTTT. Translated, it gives CASSVDRGAGNTIYF.

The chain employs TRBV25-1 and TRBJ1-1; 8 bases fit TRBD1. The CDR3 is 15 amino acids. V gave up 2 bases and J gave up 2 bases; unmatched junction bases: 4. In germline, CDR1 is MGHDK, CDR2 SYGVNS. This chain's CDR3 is CASSEVTGVNTEAFF. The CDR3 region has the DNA TGTGCCAGCAGTGAAGTGACAGGGGTTAACACTGAAGCTTTCTTT. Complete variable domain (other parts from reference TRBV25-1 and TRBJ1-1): EADIYQTPRYLVIGTGKKITLECSQTMGHDKMYWYQQDPGMELHLIHYSYGVNSTEKGDLSSESTVSRIRTEHFPLTLESARPSHTSQYLCASSEVTGVNTEAFFGQGTRLTVV.

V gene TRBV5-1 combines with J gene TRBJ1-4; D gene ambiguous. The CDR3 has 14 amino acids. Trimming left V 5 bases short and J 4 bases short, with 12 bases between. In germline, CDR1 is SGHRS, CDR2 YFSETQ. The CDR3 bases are TGCGCCAGCAGTTCTGGACGGGGTAATGAAAAACTGTTTTTT. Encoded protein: CASSSGRGNEKLFF.

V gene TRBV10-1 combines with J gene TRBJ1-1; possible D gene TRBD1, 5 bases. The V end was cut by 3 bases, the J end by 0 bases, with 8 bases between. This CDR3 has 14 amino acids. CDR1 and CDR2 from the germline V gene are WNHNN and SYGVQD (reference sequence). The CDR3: CASSEGTMNTEAFF. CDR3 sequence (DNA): TGCGCCAGCAGTGAAGGGACTATGAACACTGAAGCTTTCTTT.

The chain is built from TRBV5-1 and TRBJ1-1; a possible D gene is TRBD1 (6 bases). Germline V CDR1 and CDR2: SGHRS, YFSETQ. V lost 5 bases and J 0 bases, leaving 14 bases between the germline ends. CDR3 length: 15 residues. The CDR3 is CASSVGGGMNTEAFF. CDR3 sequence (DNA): TGCGCCAGCAGTGTAGGGGGAGGGATGAACACTGAAGCTTTCTTT.

Here the CDR3 DNA reads TGTGCCAGTTCGGACAGGGAAGACACTGAAGCTTTCTTT. Its translation is CASSDREDTEAFF. V is TRBV3-1 (or the pseudogene TRBV3-2) and J is TRBJ1-1, with 8 bases matching TRBD1. The junction had 6 bases not matched to a gene; V was cut back by 9 bases and J by 3 bases. CDR3 length: 13 residues. Germline loops: CDR1 LGHDT, CDR2 YNNKEL (reference sequence).

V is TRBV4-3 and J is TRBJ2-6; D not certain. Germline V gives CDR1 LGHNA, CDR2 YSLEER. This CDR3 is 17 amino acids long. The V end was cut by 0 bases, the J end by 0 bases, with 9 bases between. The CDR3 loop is CASSQEIVFSGANVLTF. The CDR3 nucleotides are TGCGCCAGCAGCCAAGAAATAGTTTTCTCTGGGGCCAACGTCCTGACTTTC.